This T cell receptor beta chain was obtained from a study of T cell repertoires in cytomegalovirus infection. TCRdb re-called the reads with MiXCR, one entry per CDR3 protein. The data contain more than 350,000 distinct CDR3 sequences, roughly a third of them seen just once; the ten biggest clones take up roughly an eighth. This clonotype appeared many times. The CDR3 is 15 amino acids. Germline loops: CDR1 SGHTA, CDR2 FQGNSA. Trimming cost V 5 bases and J 1 base; bases outside gene matches: 4. The rearrangement uses TRBV7-2 and TRBJ2-3, with 9 positions matching TRBD2. The receptor's source is a human donor in good health (CMV status not recorded). Some clones in this sample may be carry-over from other donors' samples. Material: PBMCs. The CDR3 sequence: CASSVSGGRTDTQYF. The CDR3 bases are TGTGCCAGCAGCGTTAGCGGGGGTCGCACAGATACGCAGTATTTT.